Each of the 21 T cell receptor beta chains below was sequenced from the same sample in a study of OX40 agonist ivuxolimab in advanced cancers. Data came from immunoSEQ multiplex PCR; TCRdb stores just in-frame clones and leaves some out. The table includes tens of thousands of clones, approximately 91% detected once. The sequences come from CD4+ or CD8+ T cells sorted from blood, collected in a trial of the OX40 agonist ivuxolimab. Every receptor here comes from an adult with an advanced solid tumor such as melanoma, head and neck, liver or kidney cancer.

V and J are TRBV27 and TRBJ2-6, with no clear D. V was pared by 2 bases and J by 3 bases, with 14 bases between. The germline gives CDR1 MNHEY, CDR2 SMNVEV (reference sequence). CDR3 length equals 17 residues. The chain's CDR3 is CASSLLQAGFGANVLTF. The CDR3 DNA follows: TGTGCCAGCAGTTTACTGCAGGCCGGATTTGGGGCCAACGTCCTGACTTTC.

The J gene is TRBJ1-1, the V gene TRBV15; 7 bases align to TRBD1. The V gene's germline CDR1 is LNHNV and CDR2 YYDKDF (reference sequence). V shed 4 bases, J shed 5 bases, and the junction held 10 bases outside the gene matches. This CDR3 contains 15 residues. CDR3 amino acids: CATSTVRDSETEAFF. DNA of the CDR3: TGTGCCACCAGCACAGTCCGGGACAGTGAGACTGAAGCTTTCTTT.

This sequence joins TRBV27 and TRBJ2-7; D perhaps matches TRBD2 (6 bases). This CDR3 has 14 residues. The V end lost 3 bases, the J end lost 4 bases, and 13 bases lay between the germline ends. Germline V gives CDR1 MNHEY, CDR2 SMNVEV (reference sequence). Here the CDR3 DNA reads TGTGCCAGCAGTTTGGCGGGGATAGGTTACGAGCAGTACTTC. Amino acids: CASSLAGIGYEQYF.

This chain links TRBV7-6 with TRBJ2-1; no reliable D call. Germline assignment: CDR1 SGHVS and CDR2 FNYEAQ. The CDR3 totals 11 residues. The V and J ends lost 5 bases and 7 bases respectively, with 6 bases between them. CDR3 region: CASSPGNEQFF. The CDR3 DNA reads TGTGCCAGCAGCCCTGGGAATGAGCAGTTCTTC.

The chain joins TRBV5-1 to TRBJ1-3; 8 nucleotides agree with TRBD1. V shed 4 bases and J 2 bases; nucleotides not matched to a gene: 5. The CDR3 spans 15 residues. Per germline, CDR1 SGHRS and CDR2 YFSETQ. CDR3: CASSSTGGTGNTIYF. CDR3 in DNA: TGCGCCAGCAGCAGCACAGGGGGTACTGGAAACACCATATATTTT. Based on the CDR3 plus reference TRBV5-1 and TRBJ1-3, the full variable domain is KAGVTQTPRYLIKTRGQQVTLSCSPISGHRSVSWYQQTPGQGLQFLFEYFSETQRNKGNFPGRFSGRQFSNSRSEMNVSTLELGDSALYLCASSSTGGTGNTIYFGEGSWLTVV.

The chain carries TRBV4-2 and TRBJ2-2; TRBD1 matches at 7 bases. Germline trimming cut 1 base from V and 1 base from J; bases unmatched to any gene: 9. CDR1 and CDR2 (germline): LGHNA, YNFKEQ. This CDR3 has 18 amino acids. This chain's CDR3 is CASSQAFRSGGNTGELFF. CDR3 DNA sequence: TGTGCCAGCAGCCAAGCTTTTCGGTCAGGGGGGAACACCGGGGAGCTGTTTTTT.

This clone was counted once. The chain has TRBV27 and TRBJ2-6; 10 bases are a match to TRBD1. CDR1 is MNHEY, CDR2 SMNVEV, per germline (reference sequence). CDR3 length: 17 residues. The V gene end was trimmed by 5 bases and the J gene end by 0 bases; junction bases not matched to a gene: 4. CDR3 sequence: CASSGQGVYSGANVLTF. CDR3 nucleotides: TGTGCCAGCAGTGGACAGGGGGTATACTCTGGGGCCAACGTCCTGACTTTC. The whole variable domain, filled in from reference TRBV27 and TRBJ2-6, reads EAQVTQNPRYLITVTGKKLTVTCSQNMNHEYMSWYRQDPGLGLRQIYYSMNVEVTDKGDVPEGYKVSRKEKRNFPLILESPSPNQTSLYFCASSGQGVYSGANVLTFGAGSRLTVL.

The chain is built from TRBV27 and TRBJ1-6, with 9 bases aligning to TRBD1. The CDR3 covers 17 residues. In germline, CDR1 is MNHEY, CDR2 SMNVEV (reference sequence). V lost 5 bases to trimming and J lost 7 bases; unmatched junction nucleotides: 12. In DNA form, the CDR3 reads TGTGCCAGCAGTCTAAACTTGGCGACAGGGGGAAATTCACCCCTCCACTTT. Translating it yields CASSLNLATGGNSPLHF.

V is TRBV5-6 and J is TRBJ2-2; the D is unclear. The germline V gene has CDR1 SGHDT and CDR2 YYEEEE. Deletions cut 4 bases from V and 1 base from J, with 5 bases between. The CDR3 contains 13 residues. The CDR3 protein is CASSLGNTGELFF. CDR3 coding DNA: TGTGCCAGCAGCCTAGGGAACACCGGGGAGCTGTTTTTT.

V is TRBV7-9 and J is TRBJ2-1; D might be TRBD1 or TRBD2, each matching 6 bases. Looked up from germline, CDR1 is SEHNR and CDR2 is FQNEAQ (reference sequence). CDR3 length: 16 amino acids. V gave up 5 bases and J gave up 5 bases, with 19 bases separating them. CDR3 sequence (DNA): TGTGCCAGCAGCCAGGGGAGGTTCTCGACACACAATGAGCAGTTCTTC. It specifies CASSQGRFSTHNEQFF.

This chain links TRBV11-1 with TRBJ2-3; perhaps TRBD2 as D (5 bases). Per germline, CDR1 SGHAT and CDR2 FQDESV (reference sequence). V was clipped by 1 base and J by 3 bases, with 14 bases between them. The CDR3 extends over 16 amino acids. This chain's CDR3 is CASSLEYPGWTDTQYF. The CDR3 bases are TGTGCCAGCAGCTTAGAGTACCCGGGGTGGACAGATACGCAGTATTTT.

The chain links TRBV4-3 to TRBJ2-7; D gene unclear. In germline, CDR1 is LGHNA, CDR2 YSLEER. The CDR3 is made up of 15 amino acids. V was cut by 0 bases and J by 0 bases, with 9 bases left in between. The CDR3 DNA sequence: TGCGCCAGCAGCCAAGATGGGTCTTACTCCTACGAGCAGTACTTC. Translated: CASSQDGSYSYEQYF.

V is TRBV4-1 and J is TRBJ2-1; no definite D call. Germline CDR1 is MGHRA and CDR2 is YSYEKL. Between the trimmed V and J ends, which lost 0 bases and 7 bases, there was a span of 19 bases. The CDR3 has 17 amino acids. For the CDR3, the DNA is TGCGCCAGCAGCCAAGAGGTAGCTGGACCACCATATAATGAGCAGTTCTTC. Its protein product is CASSQEVAGPPYNEQFF.

The chain recombines TRBV7-9 with TRBJ1-6, with a possible D match to TRBD1 (5 bases). With 5 bases removed from V and 5 bases from J, the gap between germline ends came to 10 bases. Germline CDR1 and CDR2: SEHNR and FQNEAQ (reference sequence). The CDR3 extends over 14 amino acids. The CDR3 is CASSLGADNSPLHF. The CDR3 bases are TGTGCCAGCAGCCTAGGGGCGGATAATTCACCCCTCCACTTT.

The chain combines TRBV7-8 with TRBJ2-3, with 8 bases lining up with TRBD1. Losses at the gene ends were 5 bases for V and 3 bases for J; bases not matched to a gene: 7. CDR3 length: 15 amino acids. Germline V gene data show CDR1 as SGHVS and CDR2 as FQNEAQ. DNA of the CDR3: TGTGCCAGCAGCCCCCAGACAGGGGCGACAGATACGCAGTATTTT. This sequence encodes CASSPQTGATDTQYF.

The chain joins TRBV4-1 to TRBJ2-7; tentative D call: TRBD1 (5 bases). V was pared by 1 base and J by 7 bases, with 23 bases between. CDR3 length equals 17 residues. Germline assignment: CDR1 MGHRA and CDR2 YSYEKL. This CDR3 is CASSQVIRGRSSREQYF. For the CDR3, the DNA is TGCGCCAGCAGCCAAGTCATTAGGGGCAGGTCATCTCGGGAGCAGTACTTC.

The chain couples TRBV4-1 to TRBJ2-1; D uncertain. Trimming left V 5 bases short and J 6 bases short, with 14 bases between. This CDR3 spans 14 amino acids. Germline V gene sequence: CDR1 MGHRA, CDR2 YSYEKL. CDR3 residues: CASSYNAGGNEQFF. The DNA of the CDR3 is TGCGCCAGCAGCTATAATGCCGGTGGCAATGAGCAGTTCTTC.

The V call is TRBV5-1, the J call TRBJ1-1; D may be TRBD1 (5 bases). Per germline, CDR1 SGHRS and CDR2 YFSETQ. Trimming left V 2 bases short and J 6 bases short, with 14 bases between. This CDR3 is built from 14 residues. CDR3 protein: CASSLSQGVAEAFF. The CDR3 DNA sequence: TGCGCCAGCAGCTTATCTCAGGGAGTGGCTGAAGCTTTCTTT.

J is TRBJ1-1 and V is TRBV7-3, with D possibly matching TRBD1 (5 bases). V was clipped by 1 base and J by 12 bases, with 15 bases between them. Germline V lookup: CDR1 SGHTA, CDR2 FQGTGA. This CDR3 contains 13 residues. The CDR3 coding sequence is TGTGCCAGCAGCTTAAGGGGCAGGGACGAGACTTTCTTT. It translates to CASSLRGRDETFF.

This clone was observed a few times. The V and J genes are TRBV19 and TRBJ2-7; no definite D call. This CDR3 spans 14 amino acids. Germline CDR1 LNHDA, CDR2 SQIVND (reference sequence). The germline V and J ends were trimmed by 5 bases and 3 bases, with 14 bases remaining between them. Written as DNA, the CDR3 is TGTGCCAGTAGTCCCCGAGACGGAATCTACGAGCAGTACTTC. Amino acids: CASSPRDGIYEQYF. Supplemented by reference TRBV19 and TRBJ2-7, the full variable domain reads DGGITQSPKYLFRKEGQNVTLSCEQNLNHDAMYWYRQDPGQGLRLIYYSQIVNDFQKGDIAEGYSVSREKKESFPLTVTSAQKNPTAFYLCASSPRDGIYEQYFGPGTRLTVT.

This clone was detected only a few times. This sequence joins TRBV4-1 and TRBJ1-1; weak D call: TRBD1 (5 bases). The V gene lost 0 bases and the J gene lost 8 bases, with 10 bases spanning the gap. The CDR3 has 13 amino acids. The V gene's germline CDR1 is MGHRA and CDR2 YSYEKL. CDR3 nucleotides: TGCGCCAGCAGCCAAGATCGGGGGGGGGAAGCTTTCTTT. This gives the protein CASSQDRGGEAFF.